A single sample is the source of the 8 T cell receptor beta chains below, sequenced in a study of radiotherapy plus CTLA-4 blockade in lung cancer. Using immunoSEQ multiplex PCR, the repertoire was profiled, and TCRdb retains in-frame clones only, with some absent. The table shows 40,000 to 50,000 clones, with 75% to 85% occurring only once. Material: peripheral blood, obtained from a patient treated with radiotherapy plus ipilimumab. Receptors were obtained from a human donor with non-small cell lung cancer who had stable disease on radiotherapy plus ipilimumab.

The gene calls are TRBV5-1 and TRBJ2-3, with 12 bases fitting TRBD2. Germline CDR1 reads SGHRS; CDR2 reads YFSETQ. CDR3 length: 15 amino acids. V gave up 0 bases and J gave up 6 bases; unmatched junction bases: 2. The CDR3 nucleotides are TGCGCCAGCAGCTTGGGACTAGCGGGAGCTGATACGCAGTATTTT. This encodes CASSLGLAGADTQYF.

This rearrangement joins TRBV18 to TRBJ1-6, with 7 nucleotides matching TRBD1. There are 15 residues in the CDR3. V was clipped by 5 bases and J by 10 bases; unmatched bases: 11. The germline CDR1 and CDR2 sequences are KGHSH and LQKENI. CDR3 nucleotides: TGTGCCAGCTCAACGACGTCGGACAGGCAATCACCCCTCCACTTT. Residues: CASSTTSDRQSPLHF.

This sequence joins TRBV6-1 and TRBJ2-7; possibly TRBD2 for D (5 bases). Per the germline V gene, CDR1 is MNHNS and CDR2 is SASEGT. There are 16 residues in the CDR3. Trimming took 2 bases from V and 3 from J, leaving 17 bases between them. In DNA form, the CDR3 reads TGTGCCAGCAGTGAATTGGAGGCTAGATTGGGCTACGAGCAGTACTTC. Translating it yields CASSELEARLGYEQYF.

The CDR3 here is CASSQGEGTYNEQFF. Written as DNA, the CDR3 is TGCGCCAGCAGCCAGGGGGAGGGCACCTACAATGAGCAGTTCTTC. The chain combines TRBV4-3 with TRBJ2-1, with 7 bases fitting TRBD2. The trim removed 3 bases at V and 2 bases at J, leaving 4 bases unmatched. The germline V gene has CDR1 LGHNA and CDR2 YSLEER. The CDR3 has 15 amino acids.

The chain couples TRBV7-9 to TRBJ2-5, with D unclear. Deletions cut 2 bases from V and 5 bases from J, with 3 bases between. This CDR3 has 11 amino acids. CDR1 is SEHNR and CDR2 is FQNEAQ in the germline V gene (reference sequence). The CDR3 DNA sequence: TGTGCCAGCAGCTTACAGGAGACCCAGTACTTC. Its translation is CASSLQETQYF.

The gene calls are TRBV4-1 and TRBJ2-3, with 9 bases fitting TRBD2. From germline, CDR1 is MGHRA and CDR2 YSYEKL. Germline trimming cut 4 bases from V and 5 bases from J; bases unmatched to any gene: 4. The CDR3 contains 14 residues. Here the CDR3 DNA reads TGCGCCAGCAGCCCGGGACTAGCAATAGATACGCAGTATTTT. Translating gives CASSPGLAIDTQYF.

This CDR3 reads CAWNAGQSSGNTIYF. The CDR3 DNA is TGTGCCTGGAACGCGGGACAGAGTTCTGGAAACACCATATATTTT. The genes are TRBV30 and TRBJ1-3; 7 nucleotides agree with TRBD1. J gave up 1 base and V 4 bases, and 7 bases lay outside the gene matches. The CDR3 sequence is 15 residues long. Germline V gives CDR1 GTSNPN, CDR2 SVGIG (reference sequence).

This clone occurred a few times. The rearrangement joins TRBV6-4 to TRBJ2-5, with TRBD2 matching 11 bases. This CDR3 is 19 amino acids long. V trimming: 0 bases; J trimming: 0 bases; junction bases outside the gene matches: 9. Germline V CDR1 and CDR2: MRHNA, SNTAGT. The CDR3 DNA sequence: TGTGCCAGCAGTGACTCCATACTAGCGGGAGCCCTGTACCAAGAGACCCAGTACTTC. Its protein is CASSDSILAGALYQETQYF.